This T cell receptor (beta chain) was sequenced for a study of cytomegalovirus exposure and HLA in healthy donors. Study results and caveats: Reportedly, cytomegalovirus status was diagnosed with high sensitivity and specificity. Within the 120 or so validation repertoires, first-cohort TCR clusters tended to co-occur, according to a later analysis. Cytomegalovirus-associated status was assigned to about 160 TCR beta chains.

Assay: immunoSEQ multiplex PCR; the TCRdb copy retains only in-frame clones and omits some. The table includes 120,000 or so clones, about 87% detected once. With regard to this clone: Its target is not known.

With 2 bases removed from V and 8 bases from J, the gap between germline ends came to 9 bases. Per the germline V gene, CDR1 is MDHEN and CDR2 is SYDVKM. This CDR3 is built from 13 residues. The source is a woman between 18 and 30 years old in good health and CMV-seronegative. The sequencing sample was made of PBMCs. The V and J genes are TRBV28 and TRBJ1-4; D may be TRBD1 (5 bases). The CDR3 sequence is CASSLGAGEKLFF. CDR3 coding DNA: TGTGCCAGCAGTTTAGGGGCAGGAGAAAAACTGTTTTTT.